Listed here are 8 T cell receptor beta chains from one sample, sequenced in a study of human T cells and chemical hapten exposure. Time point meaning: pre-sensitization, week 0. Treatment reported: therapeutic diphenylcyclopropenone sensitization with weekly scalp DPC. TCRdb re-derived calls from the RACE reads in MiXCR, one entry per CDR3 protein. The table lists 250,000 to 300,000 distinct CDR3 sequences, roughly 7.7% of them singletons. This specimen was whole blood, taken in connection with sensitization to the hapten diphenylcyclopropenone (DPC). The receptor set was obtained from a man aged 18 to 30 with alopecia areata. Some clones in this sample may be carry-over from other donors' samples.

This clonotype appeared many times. CDR3 nucleotide sequence: TGTGCCAGCGGAGCTATGGATCGGCGCGGCACAGATACGCAGTATTTT. It yields the protein CASGAMDRRGTDTQYF. This chain links TRBV9 with TRBJ2-3; D is uncertain. The CDR3 length is 16 residues. CDR1 and CDR2 from the germline V gene are SGDLS and YYNGEE. V shed 7 bases and J shed 1 base, with 19 bases lying between them.

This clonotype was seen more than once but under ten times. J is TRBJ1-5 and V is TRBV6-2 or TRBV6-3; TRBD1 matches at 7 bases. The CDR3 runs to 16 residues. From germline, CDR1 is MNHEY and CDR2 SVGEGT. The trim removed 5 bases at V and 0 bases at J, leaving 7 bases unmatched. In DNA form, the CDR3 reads TGTGCCAGCAGTCCCGGGACAGCCCTTAGCAATCAGCCCCAGCATTTT. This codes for CASSPGTALSNQPQHF.

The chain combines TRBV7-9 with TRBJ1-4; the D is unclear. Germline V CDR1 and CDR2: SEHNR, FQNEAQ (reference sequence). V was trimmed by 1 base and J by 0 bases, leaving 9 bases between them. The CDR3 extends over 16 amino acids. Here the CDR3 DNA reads TGTGCCAGCAGCTTAGTTCGAGGTGCAACTAATGAAAAACTGTTTTTT. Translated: CASSLVRGATNEKLFF.

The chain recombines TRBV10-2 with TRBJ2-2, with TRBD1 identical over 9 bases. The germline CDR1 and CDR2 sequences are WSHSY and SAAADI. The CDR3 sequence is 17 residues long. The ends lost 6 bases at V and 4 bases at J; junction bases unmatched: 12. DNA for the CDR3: TGCGCCAGCAGAGGACAGGGGACCGAGCATAGCACCGGGGAGCTGTTTTTT. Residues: CASRGQGTEHSTGELFF.

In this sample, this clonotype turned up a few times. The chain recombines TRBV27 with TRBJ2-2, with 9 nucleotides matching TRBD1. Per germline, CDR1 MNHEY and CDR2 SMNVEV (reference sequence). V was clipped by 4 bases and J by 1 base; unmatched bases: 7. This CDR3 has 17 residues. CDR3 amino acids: CASSYGWGQGNTGELFF. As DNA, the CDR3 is TGTGCCAGCAGTTACGGATGGGGACAGGGGAACACCGGGGAGCTGTTTTTT.

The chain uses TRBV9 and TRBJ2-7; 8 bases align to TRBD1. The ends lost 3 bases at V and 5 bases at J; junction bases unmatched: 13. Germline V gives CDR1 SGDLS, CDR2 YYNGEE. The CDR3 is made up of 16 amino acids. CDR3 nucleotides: TGTGCCAGCAGCGAAGGCGGGGACAGGCCGTCACACGAGCAGTACTTC. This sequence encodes CASSEGGDRPSHEQYF. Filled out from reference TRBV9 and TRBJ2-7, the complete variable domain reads DSGVTQTPKHLITATGQRVTLRCSPRSGDLSVYWYQQSLDQGLQFLIQYYNGEERAKGNILERFSAQQFPDLHSELNLSSLELGDSALYFCASSEGGDRPSHEQYFGPGTRLTVT.

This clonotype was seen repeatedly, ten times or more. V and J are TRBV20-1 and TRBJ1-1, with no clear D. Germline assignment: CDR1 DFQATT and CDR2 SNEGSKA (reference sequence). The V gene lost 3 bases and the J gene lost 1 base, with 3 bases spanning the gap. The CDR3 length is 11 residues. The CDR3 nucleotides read TGCAGTGCTAGGGGGAACACTGAAGCTTTCTTT. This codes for CSARGNTEAFF.

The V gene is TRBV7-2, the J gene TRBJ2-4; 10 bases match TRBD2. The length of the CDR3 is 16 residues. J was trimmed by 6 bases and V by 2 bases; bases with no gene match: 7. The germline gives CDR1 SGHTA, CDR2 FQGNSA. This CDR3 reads CASSLIPSGGGNIQYF. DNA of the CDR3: TGTGCCAGCAGCTTAATTCCTAGCGGGGGTGGAAACATTCAGTACTTC.